The next 32 T cell receptor beta chains were all read from a single sample in a study of T-cell memory formation after mild COVID-19 (TCRdb year 2021). The library was obtained by 5' RACE. Sequencing took place on an Illumina NovaSeq 6000. The public reads were quality trimmed at Q25 with fastp and then assembled into clones with MiXCR by TCRdb, keeping productive beta chains. Rows are combined by CDR3 protein, so each entry shows the most common genes and DNA. For this sample there are about 210,000 distinct CDR3 sequences; 27% appear just once. The ten largest make up more than 9.5% of the sample. Sequenced: PBMCs or a T cell subset sorted from them (not recorded which). Receptor source: an adult woman who had mild COVID-19 (a few samples of this study predate the infection). The sample titles of this study are shuffled in the database, so cell type and time point are left out; the donor was told from shared clones.

The chain couples TRBV4-1 to TRBJ2-3, with no clear D. This CDR3 region has 15 residues. V lost 2 bases to trimming and J lost 2 bases, with 11 bases between them. Germline V gene data show CDR1 as MGHRA and CDR2 as YSYEKL. Here the CDR3 DNA reads TGCGCCAGCAGCCAAAGTTACGTTCCCACAGATACGCAGTATTTT. This encodes CASSQSYVPTDTQYF.

The V and J genes are TRBV2 and TRBJ1-3; possibly TRBD1 for D (6 bases). This CDR3 is built from 15 residues. With 7 bases removed from V and 3 bases from J, the gap between germline ends came to 16 bases. Germline V gene lookup returns CDR1 SNHLY and CDR2 FYNNEI. CDR3 nucleotide sequence: TGTGCCAGCACCACACCGGGGGGCTTTGGAAACACCATATATTTT. Its translation: CASTTPGGFGNTIYF.

The rearrangement links TRBV10-3 to TRBJ2-5; D could derive from TRBD1 or TRBD2 (5 bases each). This CDR3 comprises 14 residues. Between the trimmed V and J ends, which lost 0 bases and 5 bases, there was a span of 10 bases. Germline-derived CDR1 and CDR2 are ENHRY and SYGVKD. CDR3 protein: CAISESLGVETQYF. CDR3 nucleotides: TGTGCCATCAGTGAGTCACTAGGGGTGGAGACCCAGTACTTC.

This rearrangement joins TRBV18 to TRBJ1-5, with no clear D. The CDR3 runs 13 residues. Trimming removed 2 bases from V and 7 bases from J, with 9 bases in between. Germline V gene lookup returns CDR1 KGHSH and CDR2 LQKENI. DNA of the CDR3: TGTGCCAGCTCACCATCGATGAGCCAGCCCCAGCATTTT. As protein: CASSPSMSQPQHF.

This clonotype was seen more than once but under ten times. CDR3 region: CASSQGLVGYEQYF. Here the CDR3 DNA reads TGCGCCAGCAGCCAAGGGTTGGTGGGCTACGAGCAGTACTTC. The chain is built from TRBV4-3 and TRBJ2-7; D gene unclear. CDR1 is LGHNA and CDR2 is YSLEER in the germline V gene. V lost 1 base and J 3 bases, leaving 10 bases between the germline ends. The CDR3 loop spans 14 amino acids.

The chain uses TRBV12-3 or TRBV12-4 and TRBJ2-2, with D possibly TRBD1 on 6 matching bases. The CDR3 is 15 residues long. The germline V and J ends were trimmed by 6 bases and 3 bases, with 14 bases remaining between them. The CDR3, as DNA: TGTGCCAGCAGGTTCGGACAGAGGGACACCGGGGAGCTGTTTTTT. As protein: CASRFGQRDTGELFF.

As DNA, the CDR3 is TGCGCCACCCGACAGGACCAAGAGACCCAGTACTTC. Its protein product is CATRQDQETQYF. The chain employs TRBV5-1 and TRBJ2-5, with D maybe TRBD1 (6 bases). From germline, CDR1 is SGHRS and CDR2 YFSETQ. The CDR3 length is 12 residues. V was shortened by 9 bases and J by 0 bases, with 9 bases between the two germline ends.

This clonotype was recorded a few times. The chain has TRBV24-1 and TRBJ2-2; 8 nucleotides align to TRBD1. CDR3 size: 13 residues. With V trimmed by 10 bases and J by 3 bases, 3 bases remained unmatched. Per the germline V gene, CDR1 is KGHDR and CDR2 is SFDVKD. The CDR3 DNA reads as TGTGCCACAGGACAGGGTTACACCGGGGAGCTGTTTTTT. Encoded protein: CATGQGYTGELFF.

The chain couples TRBV29-1 to TRBJ2-7; 9 bases are shared with TRBD1. CDR3 size: 14 residues. The V and J ends lost 5 bases and 2 bases, in that order; junction bases with no gene match: 7. Germline V gene data show CDR1 as SQVTM and CDR2 as ANQGSEA. The CDR3 sequence is CSVRSGQGAYEQYF. The CDR3, as DNA: TGCAGCGTTCGATCGGGACAGGGAGCCTACGAGCAGTACTTC.

This clonotype was counted between two and nine times. V is TRBV29-1 and J is TRBJ1-5, with D perhaps TRBD1 (6 bases). CDR3 length: 14 residues. Germline CDR1 SQVTM, CDR2 ANQGSEA. V was cut by 6 bases and J by 7 bases, with 19 bases left in between. CDR3 protein: CSVPGRGARQPQHF. The CDR3 DNA reads as TGCAGCGTCCCCGGGAGGGGGGCGAGGCAGCCCCAGCATTTT.

The V and J genes are TRBV12-3 or TRBV12-4 and TRBJ2-3; 16 nucleotides match TRBD2. V shed 4 bases and J 3 bases; nucleotides not matched to a gene: 16. This CDR3 region has 21 residues. In DNA, the CDR3 is TGTGCCAGCAGTTCTCACCCGGGACTAGCGGGGGGGCCGGGATCGACAGATACGCAGTATTTT. This translates into CASSSHPGLAGGPGSTDTQYF.

The rearrangement links TRBV12-5 to TRBJ2-7, with 9 bases aligning to TRBD2. The V segment lost 1 base and the J segment 5 bases; nucleotides outside the gene matches: 9. The CDR3 is made up of 16 amino acids. The V gene's germline CDR1 is LGHNT and CDR2 FRNRAP. The CDR3 DNA sequence: TGTGCTAGTGGTTTGGATTCGACTAGCGGTTGGGACGAGCAGTACTTC. Residues: CASGLDSTSGWDEQYF.

The chain uses TRBV24-1 and TRBJ2-1; 8 nucleotides line up with TRBD1. The germline CDR1 and CDR2 sequences are KGHDR and SFDVKD. V trimming: 5 bases; J trimming: 3 bases; junction bases outside the gene matches: 8. This CDR3 spans 16 amino acids. The CDR3 region has the DNA TGTGCCACCAGTGCCAAGTACAGGGGGAGCTACAATGAGCAGTTCTTC. It yields the protein CATSAKYRGSYNEQFF.

The chain links TRBV12-3 or TRBV12-4 to TRBJ2-1, with TRBD2 identical over 13 bases. V was clipped by 6 bases and J by 8 bases; unmatched bases: 7. The CDR3 runs to 15 residues. DNA of the CDR3: TGTGCCAGCAGACGTACTAGCGGGAGGGCCCATGAGCAGTTCTTC. Residues: CASRRTSGRAHEQFF.

This clonotype was observed a few times. This sequence joins TRBV3-1 and TRBJ1-1; D not certain. Trimming removed 0 bases from V and 5 bases from J, with 13 bases in between. Per germline, CDR1 LGHDT and CDR2 YNNKEL (reference sequence). The CDR3 has 15 amino acids. The CDR3 loop is CASSQEGWGRTEAFF. In nucleotides, the CDR3 is TGTGCCAGCAGCCAAGAAGGATGGGGAAGGACTGAAGCTTTCTTT.

This chain connects TRBV25-1 to TRBJ2-5, with 7 positions matching TRBD1. The CDR3 contains 14 residues. Germline CDR1 is MGHDK and CDR2 is SYGVNS. V trimming: 1 base; J trimming: 8 bases; junction bases outside the gene matches: 7. The CDR3 protein is CASSESGTVKTQYF. For the CDR3, the DNA is TGTGCCAGCAGTGAATCGGGGACAGTCAAAACCCAGTACTTC.

This clonotype was seen a few times. The rearrangement links TRBV6-5 to TRBJ1-2; no firm D call. There are 16 residues in the CDR3. Germline loops: CDR1 MNHEY, CDR2 SVGAGI. Trimming shortened V by 5 bases and J by 1 base, and 17 bases separated the two germline ends. CDR3 protein: CASSLREPASNYGYTF. For the CDR3, the DNA is TGTGCCAGCAGTCTCCGGGAACCCGCGAGTAACTATGGCTACACCTTC.

The chain joins TRBV5-1 to TRBJ2-5; 10 nucleotides match TRBD1. The CDR3 spans 15 residues. The germline V gene encodes CDR1 SGHRS and CDR2 YFSETQ. V shed 2 bases, J shed 5 bases, and the junction held 6 bases outside the gene matches. The CDR3, as DNA: TGCGCCAGCAGCTTTAGACAGGGGGCGGGTGAGACCCAGTACTTC. Its translation: CASSFRQGAGETQYF.

V and J are TRBV11-2 and TRBJ2-1; 9 nucleotides agree with TRBD2. Losses at the gene ends were 6 bases for V and 2 bases for J; bases not matched to a gene: 8. Germline V CDR1 and CDR2: SGHAT, FQNNGV. The CDR3 runs 16 residues. CDR3 DNA: TGTGCCAGCAGTCCTCTAGCGGGAATCGCCTACAATGAGCAGTTCTTC. Translating gives CASSPLAGIAYNEQFF.

The chain is built from TRBV9 and TRBJ1-6; a weak D match, TRBD1 (5 bases). The CDR3 has 17 amino acids. Germline V lookup: CDR1 SGDLS, CDR2 YYNGEE. The germline V and J ends were trimmed by 0 bases and 3 bases, with 13 bases remaining between them. The CDR3 sequence: CASSVASQDSYNSPLHF. The DNA of the CDR3 is TGTGCCAGCAGCGTAGCCTCCCAAGACAGCTATAATTCACCCCTCCACTTT.

This clonotype was found a few times. The chain joins TRBV6-2 or TRBV6-3 to TRBJ2-1, with TRBD2 matching 9 bases. The CDR3 is made up of 16 amino acids. With 6 bases clipped from V and 2 bases from J, the junction kept 8 bases outside the gene matches. CDR1 is MNHEY, CDR2 SVGEGT, per germline. The CDR3 here is CASRKVAGVPYNEQFF. CDR3 bases: TGTGCCAGCAGGAAAGTAGCGGGAGTACCCTACAATGAGCAGTTCTTC.

This chain joins TRBV29-1 and TRBJ2-3, with TRBD1 as a possible D gene (6 bases). Germline lookup yields CDR1 SQVTM and CDR2 ANQGSEA. Trimming removed 3 bases from V and 3 bases from J, with 13 bases in between. This CDR3 region has 14 residues. This chain's CDR3 is CSVERKTGTDTQYF. In DNA form, the CDR3 reads TGCAGCGTTGAGCGGAAAACAGGGACAGATACGCAGTATTTT.

By its share, this clonotype is medium-sized. The chain joins TRBV7-8 to TRBJ1-3; D is perhaps TRBD1 (6 bases). Trimming stripped 0 bases from V and 2 bases from J, with 8 bases between. The CDR3 has 15 amino acids. CDR1 is SGHVS, CDR2 FQNEAQ, per germline. The CDR3 reads CASSLAGGTGNTIYF. The CDR3 nucleotides are TGTGCCAGCAGCTTAGCAGGGGGAACTGGAAACACCATATATTTT.

This chain uses TRBV5-1 with TRBJ2-7, with 12 bases fitting TRBD2. CDR3 length: 15 residues. Germline loops: CDR1 SGHRS, CDR2 YFSETQ. The V segment lost 5 bases and the J segment 3 bases; nucleotides outside the gene matches: 6. The CDR3: CASRRLAGANYEQYF. As DNA, the CDR3 is TGCGCCAGCAGACGACTAGCGGGGGCCAACTACGAGCAGTACTTC.

V and J are TRBV7-9 and TRBJ2-7, with D maybe TRBD1 (6 bases). Germline CDR1 and CDR2: SEHNR and FQNEAQ (reference sequence). The V gene lost 4 bases and the J gene lost 3 bases, with 16 bases spanning the gap. This CDR3 contains 15 residues. CDR3 bases: TGTGCCAGCAGCTCCCAACCGGGACACAACTACGAGCAGTACTTC. Its translation is CASSSQPGHNYEQYF.

This clonotype was detected a few times. This chain links TRBV20-1 with TRBJ2-1, with a weak D call TRBD1 (6 bases). The V end was cut by 0 bases, the J end by 8 bases, with 20 bases between. The V gene's germline CDR1 is DFQATT and CDR2 SNEGSKA (reference sequence). This CDR3 has 16 residues. The CDR3 loop is CSARDVVAGEIHEQFF. The CDR3 nucleotides read TGCAGTGCTAGAGATGTGGTGGCAGGGGAGATCCATGAGCAGTTCTTC.

J is TRBJ1-5 and V is TRBV7-2; D gene uncertain. Germline CDR1 is SGHTA and CDR2 is FQGNSA. CDR3 length: 12 residues. Trimming shortened V by 1 base and J by 10 bases, and 8 bases separated the two germline ends. CDR3 DNA sequence: TGTGCCAGCAGCTTAGAGGCTGGCCCCCAGCATTTT. Its protein is CASSLEAGPQHF.

The DNA for the CDR3 is TGCGCCAGCAGCGACGGCCAGGGCTACGAGCAGTACTTC. It codes for CASSDGQGYEQYF. The rearrangement uses TRBV5-1 and TRBJ2-7; possible D gene TRBD1, 5 bases. The germline V gene encodes CDR1 SGHRS and CDR2 YFSETQ. The germline V and J ends were trimmed by 4 bases and 3 bases, with 11 bases remaining between them. CDR3 length: 13 amino acids.

This clonotype has only a few counts. The DNA of the CDR3 is TGTGCCAGCAGGGGAGGTTCGGGGTATGGCTACACCTTC. Protein sequence: CASRGGSGYGYTF. The chain has TRBV7-9 and TRBJ1-2, with D unresolved. V shed 6 bases and J shed 5 bases, with 13 bases lying between them. The CDR3 extends over 13 amino acids. Per the germline V gene, CDR1 is SEHNR and CDR2 is FQNEAQ (reference sequence).

The V gene is TRBV15, the J gene TRBJ2-1, with D uncertain. Germline V gives CDR1 LNHNV, CDR2 YYDKDF (reference sequence). The V end lost 8 bases, the J end lost 9 bases, and 20 bases lay between the germline ends. The CDR3 sequence is 14 residues long. The CDR3 DNA is TGTGCCACCGCAGCGAGGATGGAGACAAGTGAGCAGTTCTTC. Protein: CATAARMETSEQFF.

The sample holds many counts of this clonotype. The CDR3 protein is CASSLVADTGELFF. CDR3 DNA: TGCGCCAGCAGCTTGGTAGCGGACACCGGGGAGCTGTTTTTT. This rearrangement joins TRBV5-1 to TRBJ2-2; possible D gene TRBD2, 6 bases. The CDR3 contains 14 residues. Germline CDR1 reads SGHRS; CDR2 reads YFSETQ. V shed 0 bases and J shed 3 bases, with 6 bases lying between them.

This clonotype was detected a few times. The CDR3 sequence is CASRRIATGRETQYF. The CDR3 DNA is TGTGCCAGCAGGCGAATAGCGACCGGCCGAGAGACCCAGTACTTC. The rearrangement uses TRBV7-8 and TRBJ2-5; D may be TRBD2 (5 bases). V was cut by 6 bases and J by 4 bases, with 18 bases left in between. Germline V gene data show CDR1 as SGHVS and CDR2 as FQNEAQ. The CDR3 totals 15 residues.